This T cell receptor (beta chain) derives from a study of shared clonotypes between healthy human individuals. Measured with immunoSEQ multiplex PCR; TCRdb has only the in-frame clones, and not every one. The data show some 600,000 clones, approximately 96% seen once. The naive CD8 fraction comprised CD45RO-negative cells positively selected for CCR7 and excluded terminally differentiated effector memory CD45RA+ cells. Sequencing used naive CD8+ T cells sorted from blood. This TCR was recovered from a woman aged 25 to 39 in good health.

The CDR3 sequence: CASSVGSRVAVTGELFF. The CDR3 DNA reads as TGTGCCAGCAGCGTAGGAAGCAGGGTGGCGGTCACCGGGGAGCTGTTTTTT. V is TRBV9 and J is TRBJ2-2, with D perhaps TRBD1 (5 bases). Germline CDR1 is SGDLS and CDR2 is YYNGEE. This CDR3 has 17 amino acids. The germline V and J ends were trimmed by 0 bases and 4 bases, with 16 bases remaining between them.